Listed here are 10 T cell receptor beta chains from one sample, sequenced in a study of metastatic and nonmetastatic thyroid tumors. TCRdb re-called the PCR reads via MiXCR. Of around 70,000 clones in the sample, roughly a sixth are singletons; the top ten hold roughly 13%. Thyroid surgery had not been preceded by any treatment in any patient. The sample consisted of blood. All receptors derive from a female donor with papillary thyroid cancer or a benign thyroid nodule (not recorded which). Some clones in this sample may be carry-over from other donors' samples.

This clone was counted a few times. V usage is TRBV19 and J usage is TRBJ2-7, with D perhaps being TRBD1 or TRBD2 (5 bases each). This CDR3 is built from 14 residues. Trimming removed 4 bases at V and 5 bases at J, with 15 bases between. CDR1 and CDR2 (germline): LNHDA, SQIVND (reference sequence). In DNA, the CDR3 is TGTGCCAGTAGTACCCAGACGGGACCCCACGAGCAGTACTTC. The encoded protein is CASSTQTGPHEQYF.

With regard to this clone: One junction end does not reproduce the germline sequence, and a read error may be involved. This sequence joins TRBV5-5 and TRBJ2-1; D gene ambiguous. The CDR3 contains 13 residues. Germline CDR1 and CDR2: SGHKS and YYEKEE (reference sequence). CDR3 coding DNA: TGTGCCAGCAGCTTGGCGAGTCTAAATGATCAGTTCTTC. The encoded protein is CASSLASLNDQFF.

The rearrangement uses TRBV6-1 and TRBJ2-7; D is undetermined. The V gene lost 1 base and the J gene lost 12 bases, with 10 bases spanning the gap. Germline V gene lookup returns CDR1 MNHNS and CDR2 SASEGT. The CDR3 covers 11 residues. The CDR3 sequence is CASSEDTRRYF. The CDR3 DNA follows: TGTGCCAGCAGTGAAGATACAAGGAGGTACTTC.

This clone was seen at least ten times. This rearrangement joins TRBV24-1 to TRBJ2-1; TRBD2 matches 8 bases. The CDR3 loop spans 17 amino acids. V lost 0 bases, J lost 2 bases, and 5 bases stayed unmatched. CDR1 is KGHDR, CDR2 SFDVKD, per germline. In DNA, the CDR3 is TGTGCCACCAGTGATTTGGGCGCGGGGGGTACCTACAATGAGCAGTTCTTC. It specifies CATSDLGAGGTYNEQFF.

This clone has only a few counts. The chain couples TRBV12-3 or TRBV12-4 to TRBJ2-1; D gene unclear. V was cut by 4 bases and J by 6 bases, with 16 bases left in between. The CDR3 runs 15 residues. This CDR3 reads CASSSGPQLGNEQFF. The CDR3 bases are TGTGCCAGCAGTTCCGGGCCCCAGCTAGGCAATGAGCAGTTCTTC.

The sample holds many counts of this clone. The J gene is TRBJ2-2, the V gene TRBV29-1, with D unresolved. There are 15 residues in the CDR3. The V gene's germline CDR1 is SQVTM and CDR2 ANQGSEA. V lost 5 bases and J 0 bases, leaving 13 bases between the germline ends. CDR3 nucleotide sequence: TGCAGCGTTCACGGCGCCACCTCGAACACCGGGGAGCTGTTTTTT. This codes for CSVHGATSNTGELFF.

The CDR3 bases are TGCGCCAGCAGCTTGTTAGGGGATATGAACACTGAAGCTTTCTTT. It codes for CASSLLGDMNTEAFF. The chain is built from TRBV5-1 and TRBJ1-1; D is perhaps TRBD1 (5 bases). The V end lost 1 base, the J end lost 0 bases, and 10 bases lay between the germline ends. CDR1 SGHRS and CDR2 YFSETQ come from the germline V gene. The CDR3 totals 15 residues.

Ten or more counts support this clone. This chain joins TRBV7-3 and TRBJ2-1; TRBD2 matches at 10 bases. Trimming at V came to 5 bases and at J to 7 bases, leaving 8 bases not matched to a gene. The CDR3 contains 15 residues. The germline V gene encodes CDR1 SGHTA and CDR2 FQGTGA. CDR3 sequence: CASSPIAGGRNEQFF. CDR3 in DNA: TGTGCCAGCAGCCCCATAGCGGGAGGACGGAATGAGCAGTTCTTC. Looking up the rest from reference TRBV7-3 and TRBJ2-1 gives the full variable domain: GAGVSQTPSNKVTEKGKYVELRCDPISGHTALYWYRQSLGQGPEFLIYFQGTGAADDSGLPNDRFFAVRPEGSVSTLKIQRTERGDSAVYLCASSPIAGGRNEQFFGPGTRLTVL.

This chain uses TRBV6-1 with TRBJ2-7, with D unresolved. V was cut by 3 bases and J by 4 bases, with 4 bases left in between. Per germline, CDR1 MNHNS and CDR2 SASEGT. This CDR3 comprises 11 residues. CDR3 DNA sequence: TGTGCCAGCAGTGACTGGTACGAGCAGTACTTC. Encoded protein: CASSDWYEQYF.

At least ten counts were recorded for this clone. The chain employs TRBV6-1 and TRBJ2-7, with D possibly TRBD1 on 7 matching bases. CDR3 length equals 15 residues. Between the trimmed V and J ends, which lost 6 bases and 2 bases, there was a span of 17 bases. Per the germline V gene, CDR1 is MNHNS and CDR2 is SASEGT. CDR3 in DNA: TGTGCCAGCAGCCACAGGGGAGGAGCCCCCTACGAGCAGTACTTC. This translates into CASSHRGGAPYEQYF.